This entry lists 28 T cell receptor beta chains sequenced from one sample in a study of cytomegalovirus exposure and HLA in healthy donors. PCR used 60 Vbeta primers and 13 Jbeta primers. Assay used: immunoSEQ multiplex PCR; TCRdb lists only in-frame clones, some missing. This sample has some 130,000 clones; roughly 80% occur once, and the top ten carry over 3%. Sequenced sample: PBMCs. These receptors were taken from a female donor in good health and CMV-seronegative.

The chain is built from TRBV10-3 and TRBJ1-3; D possibly corresponds to TRBD1 (6 bases). This CDR3 has 14 residues. Trimming left V 5 bases short and J 0 bases short, with 8 bases between. Germline V gene lookup returns CDR1 ENHRY and CDR2 SYGVKD. This CDR3 is CAISRDNSGNTIYF. For the CDR3, the DNA is TGTGCCATCAGTAGGGACAACTCTGGAAACACCATATATTTT.

The chain couples TRBV18 to TRBJ2-1; 7 nucleotides align to TRBD2. The CDR3 totals 16 residues. Germline CDR1 and CDR2: KGHSH and LQKENI. Unmatched junction bases numbered 12, after V lost 3 bases and J lost 7 bases. In DNA form, the CDR3 reads TGTGCCAGCTCACCGGACCCGGGGGGTGGAGGGAATGAGCAGTTCTTC. Encoded protein: CASSPDPGGGGNEQFF. The entire variable domain, with the rest obtained from reference TRBV18 and TRBJ2-1, is as follows: NAGVMQNPRHLVRRRGQEARLRCSPMKGHSHVYWYRQLPEEGLKFMVYLQKENIIDESGMPKERFSAEFPKEGPSILRIQQVVRGDSAAYFCASSPDPGGGGNEQFFGPGTRLTVL.

The rearrangement joins TRBV7-8 to TRBJ1-4, with D unclear. The germline V gene encodes CDR1 SGHVS and CDR2 FQNEAQ. V was cut by 3 bases and J by 5 bases, with 16 bases left in between. The CDR3 has 16 amino acids. Written as DNA, the CDR3 is TGTGCCAGCAGCTTCAGACACAGACCCGAGAATGAAAAACTGTTTTTT. It is translated as CASSFRHRPENEKLFF.

The gene calls are TRBV5-6 and TRBJ1-2, with TRBD1 as a possible D gene (6 bases). Trimming removed 0 bases at V and 5 bases at J, with 14 bases between. Germline assignment: CDR1 SGHDT and CDR2 YYEEEE. The CDR3 loop spans 15 amino acids. The DNA of the CDR3 is TGTGCCAGCAGCTTGGACAGGGCGTCAACGTATGGCTACACCTTC. It encodes CASSLDRASTYGYTF.

The rearrangement joins TRBV6-5 to TRBJ1-5; D unclear. The V end was cut by 8 bases, the J end by 6 bases, with 14 bases between. Germline values: CDR1 MNHEY, CDR2 SVGAGI. The CDR3 has 13 amino acids. CDR3 residues: CASGLGVSQPQHF. CDR3 coding DNA: TGTGCCAGCGGTTTGGGCGTCAGTCAGCCCCAGCATTTT.

This clone was detected once. The gene calls are TRBV13 and TRBJ2-5; D may be TRBD2 (7 bases). Looked up from germline, CDR1 is PRHDT and CDR2 is FYEKMQ (reference sequence). The CDR3 contains 16 residues. V lost 2 bases to trimming and J lost 0 bases, with 13 bases between them. CDR3 sequence (DNA): TGTGCCAGCAGCTTAAGAGGGGGGGACTACCAAGAGACCCAGTACTTC. This translates into CASSLRGGDYQETQYF.

Regarding this clone: Additional DNA sequences in this sample encode the identical CDR3. This chain connects TRBV27 to TRBJ1-2; D perhaps matches TRBD1 (6 bases). Germline loops: CDR1 MNHEY, CDR2 SMNVEV (reference sequence). The germline V and J ends were trimmed by 6 bases and 2 bases, with 10 bases remaining between them. The CDR3 runs to 13 residues. In nucleotides, the CDR3 is TGTGCCAGCAGCCAGACAGGCAACTATGGCTACACCTTC. Protein sequence: CASSQTGNYGYTF.

This chain connects TRBV28 to TRBJ2-7; a weak D match, TRBD2 (5 bases). Germline CDR1 and CDR2: MDHEN and SYDVKM. Trimming took 5 bases from V and 3 from J, leaving 14 bases between them. This CDR3 spans 14 amino acids. CDR3: CASSLVPGLYEQYF. DNA for the CDR3: TGTGCCAGCAGTCTAGTCCCAGGACTCTACGAGCAGTACTTC.

In its sample, this clone was seen once. The chain has TRBV5-6 and TRBJ1-4; D is ambiguous. The CDR3 runs 16 residues. The V end lost 4 bases, the J end lost 7 bases, and 20 bases lay between the germline ends. The V gene's germline CDR1 is SGHDT and CDR2 YYEEEE. In DNA, the CDR3 is TGTGCCAGCAGCCCGGCAGGACTCCCGAGAGTTGAAAAACTGTTTTTT. This codes for CASSPAGLPRVEKLFF.

The chain couples TRBV25-1 to TRBJ1-5; 7 bases are shared with TRBD1. The CDR3 is made up of 12 amino acids. V gave up 5 bases and J gave up 6 bases; unmatched junction bases: 1. Germline V gene sequence: CDR1 MGHDK, CDR2 SYGVNS. The CDR3 sequence: CASSWDSQPQHF. The CDR3 coding sequence is TGTGCCAGCAGTTGGGACAGTCAGCCCCAGCATTTT. Full variable domain (missing parts from reference TRBV25-1 and TRBJ1-5): EADIYQTPRYLVIGTGKKITLECSQTMGHDKMYWYQQDPGMELHLIHYSYGVNSTEKGDLSSESTVSRIRTEHFPLTLESARPSHTSQYLCASSWDSQPQHFGDGTRLSIL.

The CDR3 DNA is TGTGCCTTGTCTCCGGGACTAGCGGGAGGCGGCACAGATACGCAGTATTTT. Translation gives CALSPGLAGGGTDTQYF. This sequence joins TRBV30 and TRBJ2-3; 15 bases match TRBD2. The CDR3 runs to 17 residues. In germline, CDR1 is GTSNPN, CDR2 SVGIG (reference sequence). After removal of 7 bases from V and 1 base from J, the junction contained 9 bases not matched to a gene.

The chain employs TRBV5-6 and TRBJ2-2; maybe TRBD1 (7 bases). V lost 0 bases and J lost 4, with 10 bases in between. Per the germline V gene, CDR1 is SGHDT and CDR2 is YYEEEE. CDR3 length: 15 residues. The CDR3: CASSLGGTVTGELFF. CDR3 in DNA: TGTGCCAGCAGCTTGGGCGGGACAGTCACCGGGGAGCTGTTTTTT.

V gene TRBV11-3 combines with J gene TRBJ2-1; TRBD2 aligns across 8 bases. V gave up 5 bases and J gave up 7 bases; unmatched junction bases: 13. CDR1 and CDR2 from the germline V gene are SGHNT and YENEEA. This CDR3 contains 16 residues. The CDR3 reads CASSSPGLREGNEQFF. In nucleotides, the CDR3 is TGTGCCAGCAGCAGCCCCGGCCTTCGGGAGGGGAATGAGCAGTTCTTC. Supplemented by reference TRBV11-3 and TRBJ2-1, the full variable domain reads EAGVVQSPRYKIIEKKQPVAFWCNPISGHNTLYWYLQNLGQGPELLIRYENEEAVDDSQLPKDRFSAERLKGVDSTLKIQPAELGDSAVYLCASSSPGLREGNEQFFGPGTRLTVL.

The CDR3 sequence: CASTYNRGRPQYF. CDR3 coding DNA: TGCGCCAGCACCTATAACAGGGGGCGTCCGCAGTATTTT. This chain connects TRBV5-1 to TRBJ2-3; TRBD1 aligns across 9 bases. The CDR3 covers 13 residues. The V and J ends lost 6 bases and 10 bases, in that order; junction bases with no gene match: 9. Germline V gives CDR1 SGHRS, CDR2 YFSETQ.

J is TRBJ2-7 and V is TRBV5-1; 12 positions agree with TRBD2. The CDR3 runs 16 residues. In germline, CDR1 is SGHRS, CDR2 YFSETQ. Trimming removed 0 bases from V and 5 bases from J; junction bases left unmatched: 6. DNA for the CDR3: TGCGCCAGCAGCTTGGCCCTAGCGGGGGGGAGCGACGAGCAGTACTTC. This gives the protein CASSLALAGGSDEQYF.

The chain employs TRBV10-3 and TRBJ1-1, with D maybe TRBD1 (5 bases). Trimming took off 4 bases at V and 1 base at J, with 10 bases between the two ends. Per germline, CDR1 ENHRY and CDR2 SYGVKD. This CDR3 spans 14 amino acids. The CDR3 DNA sequence: TGTGCCATCAGTGCAACAGGCGCGAACACTGAAGCTTTCTTT. It translates to CAISATGANTEAFF.

The rearrangement joins TRBV7-2 to TRBJ2-5; D gene ambiguous. Germline CDR1 SGHTA, CDR2 FQGNSA. V was trimmed by 6 bases and J by 2 bases, leaving 13 bases between them. This CDR3 comprises 14 residues. CDR3 in amino acids: CASSYYSVQETQYF. Here the CDR3 DNA reads TGTGCCAGCAGTTATTACAGTGTACAAGAGACCCAGTACTTC.

This clone came up a few times. The chain recombines TRBV6-6 with TRBJ2-7, with D possibly TRBD1 on 5 matching bases. The CDR3 sequence is 15 residues long. The V end lost 0 bases, the J end lost 8 bases, and 17 bases lay between the germline ends. The V gene's germline CDR1 is MNHNY and CDR2 SVGAGI (reference sequence). CDR3 protein: CASSYSTELAPQQYF. In DNA form, the CDR3 reads TGTGCCAGCAGTTACTCGACAGAGCTCGCCCCACAGCAGTACTTC.

This chain uses TRBV7-6 with TRBJ2-5; unclear D gene. There are 14 residues in the CDR3. Germline V gene lookup returns CDR1 SGHVS and CDR2 FNYEAQ. Trimming left V 2 bases short and J 2 bases short, with 9 bases between. CDR3 in amino acids: CASSLRELQETQYF. The CDR3 nucleotides are TGTGCCAGCAGCTTACGAGAGTTACAAGAGACCCAGTACTTC.

The CDR3 coding sequence is TGTGCCAGCAGTTACTCGATTTCCAGGATCCTCTATGGCTACACCTTC. The encoded protein is CASSYSISRILYGYTF. The chain carries TRBV6-5 and TRBJ1-2; D gene ambiguous. The CDR3 is made up of 16 amino acids. CDR1 MNHEY and CDR2 SVGAGI come from the germline V gene. The V end was cut by 0 bases, the J end by 4 bases, with 15 bases between.

The chain recombines TRBV15 with TRBJ2-2, with a tentative D call TRBD2 (5 bases). CDR3 size: 14 residues. The germline V gene encodes CDR1 LNHNV and CDR2 YYDKDF (reference sequence). The ends were cut back, 0 bases at V and 5 bases at J, with 7 bases in the middle. CDR3 DNA: TGTGCCACCAGCAGAGATCAGCGGACCGGGGAGCTGTTTTTT. This encodes CATSRDQRTGELFF. The full variable domain, completed using reference TRBV15 and TRBJ2-2, is DAMVIQNPRYQVTQFGKPVTLSCSQTLNHNVMYWYQQKSSQAPKLLFHYYDKDFNNEADTPDNFQSRRPNTSFCFLDIRSPGLGDTAMYLCATSRDQRTGELFFGEGSRLTVL.

The V call is TRBV11-1, the J call TRBJ2-7; 9 nucleotides match TRBD1. Germline-derived CDR1 and CDR2 are SGHAT and FQDESV (reference sequence). J was trimmed by 7 bases and V by 2 bases; bases with no gene match: 9. CDR3 length equals 15 residues. This CDR3 reads CASSLSGQGGREQYF. CDR3 DNA: TGTGCCAGCAGCTTATCGGGACAGGGAGGTCGAGAGCAGTACTTC.

The V gene is TRBV19, the J gene TRBJ1-5; 8 nucleotides match TRBD1. The CDR3 sequence is 13 residues long. The V gene end was trimmed by 5 bases and the J gene end by 6 bases; junction bases not matched to a gene: 3. Germline CDR1 LNHDA, CDR2 SQIVND (reference sequence). This CDR3 reads CASSPTGVQPQHF. The CDR3 bases are TGTGCCAGTAGTCCGACAGGGGTTCAGCCCCAGCATTTT.

Only a few counts were recorded for this clone. The chain is built from TRBV27 and TRBJ1-5, with D maybe TRBD1 (5 bases). Trimming took off 5 bases at V and 7 bases at J, with 12 bases between the two ends. Germline CDR1 is MNHEY and CDR2 is SMNVEV (reference sequence). This CDR3 region has 13 residues. In DNA, the CDR3 is TGTGCCAGCAGTGAAGGGGCTTGGCAGCCCCAGCATTTT. Encoded protein: CASSEGAWQPQHF.

V and J are TRBV9 and TRBJ2-3; possible D gene TRBD2, 5 bases. The CDR3 extends over 15 amino acids. Trimming cost V 4 bases and J 1 base, with 13 bases left between them. The germline CDR1 and CDR2 sequences are SGDLS and YYNGEE. The CDR3, as DNA: TGTGCCAGCAGCCAAGAGGGTGTGGGCACAGATACGCAGTATTTT. This encodes CASSQEGVGTDTQYF.

The genes are TRBV15 and TRBJ2-3; D may be TRBD2 (5 bases). CDR1 is LNHNV, CDR2 YYDKDF, per germline (reference sequence). V lost 5 bases to trimming and J lost 4 bases, with 10 bases between them. The CDR3 has 13 amino acids. CDR3 loop: CATSAGVADTQYF. CDR3 DNA sequence: TGTGCCACCAGCGCCGGGGTAGCAGATACGCAGTATTTT. Complete variable domain (other parts from reference TRBV15 and TRBJ2-3): DAMVIQNPRYQVTQFGKPVTLSCSQTLNHNVMYWYQQKSSQAPKLLFHYYDKDFNNEADTPDNFQSRRPNTSFCFLDIRSPGLGDTAMYLCATSAGVADTQYFGPGTRLTVL.

J is TRBJ2-3 and V is TRBV2; 11 positions agree with TRBD2. From germline, CDR1 is SNHLY and CDR2 FYNNEI. The CDR3 loop spans 14 amino acids. V shed 1 base, J shed 8 bases, and the junction held 2 bases outside the gene matches. The CDR3 reads CASSEDTSGGTQYF. The CDR3 DNA reads TGTGCCAGCAGTGAAGATACTAGCGGGGGTACGCAGTATTTT.

The chain carries TRBV7-9 and TRBJ1-2; unclear D gene. Germline lookup yields CDR1 SEHNR and CDR2 FQNEAQ (reference sequence). The CDR3 is 15 residues long. Deletions cut 1 base from V and 4 bases from J, with 13 bases between. In nucleotides, the CDR3 is TGTGCCAGCAGCTTAGGATTGGGGAGCAGCTATGGCTACACCTTC. Translation gives CASSLGLGSSYGYTF.